Listed below are T cell receptor beta chains from one sample, sequenced in a study of OX40 agonist ivuxolimab in advanced cancers. Clones were read by immunoSEQ multiplex PCR, and TCRdb kept only the in-frame ones, dropping some. The sample contains more than 20,000 clones, about 83% of which appear only once. The source was CD4+ or CD8+ T cells sorted from blood, collected in a trial of the OX40 agonist ivuxolimab. These receptors came from an adult with an advanced solid tumor such as melanoma, head and neck, liver or kidney cancer. The CDR3 runs from the conserved cysteine through the conserved F or W. The D gene is left open where the match is weak. Clone size is not always given. Where it is, it says once, few, many or a class for expanded clones.

CDR3 length	D gene	clone size	V gene	J gene	CDR3 protein	CDR3 DNA
12	NA	NA	TRBV5-1	TRBJ2-7	CASSLAPTEQYF	TGCGCCAGCAGCTTGGCCCCTACCGAGCAGTACTTC
13	NA	NA	TRBV7-2	TRBJ2-5	CASNPNRVETQYF	TGTGCCAGCAACCCTAACAGGGTTGAGACCCAGTACTTC
14	NA	NA	TRBV27	TRBJ2-2	CASSRGPHTGELFF	TGTGCCAGCAGTAGAGGTCCCCACACCGGGGAGCTGTTTTTT
14	NA	NA	TRBV28	TRBJ2-5	CASSLDGLGETQYF	TGTGCCAGCAGTTTGGACGGCTTGGGGGAGACCCAGTACTTC
13	NA	NA	TRBV14	TRBJ2-7	CASSLKHQYEQYF	TGTGCCAGCAGCCTTAAACATCAGTACGAGCAGTACTTC
18	TRBD2	NA	TRBV7-9	TRBJ2-3	CASSPSGTSGPVEDTQYF	TGTGCCAGCAGCCCCTCCGGGACTAGCGGGCCCGTAGAGGATACGCAGTATTTT
17	TRBD1	NA	TRBV7-9	TRBJ1-1	CASSSQGTGPGKTEAFF	TGTGCCAGCAGCTCACAGGGGACGGGGCCCGGGAAGACTGAAGCTTTCTTT
14	NA	NA	TRBV27	TRBJ2-3	CASSRLGHIDTQYF	TGTGCCAGCAGTAGACTAGGGCACATCGATACGCAGTATTTT
16	NA	NA	TRBV7-9	TRBJ2-7	CASTPPLGTLAYEQYF	TGTGCCAGCACCCCGCCCCTCGGGACGTTGGCCTACGAGCAGTACTTC
16	NA	NA	TRBV4-1	TRBJ1-1	CASSPRAPGSGTEAFF	TGCGCCAGCAGCCCCAGGGCTCCGGGCAGCGGCACTGAAGCTTTCTTT
14	NA	NA	TRBV11-2	TRBJ2-1	CASSPPAQNNEQFF	TGTGCCAGCAGCCCTCCTGCGCAGAACAATGAGCAGTTCTTC
15	NA	NA	TRBV6-5	TRBJ1-5	CASSYSHRVNQPQHF	TGTGCCAGCAGTTACTCGCACAGGGTCAATCAGCCCCAGCATTTT
14	NA	NA	TRBV10-2	TRBJ2-1	CASSEQLADNEQFF	TGCGCCAGCAGTGAGCAGCTAGCAGACAATGAGCAGTTCTTC
15	TRBD2	NA	TRBV18	TRBJ2-7	CASSPESGISYEQYF	TGTGCCAGCTCACCAGAGAGCGGGATCTCCTACGAGCAGTACTTC
12	NA	NA	TRBV11-3	TRBJ2-5	CASSQGGETQYF	TGTGCCAGCAGCCAAGGGGGGGAGACCCAGTACTTC
15	TRBD2	NA	TRBV10-1	TRBJ2-1	CASSELAGSNNEQFF	TGCGCCAGCAGTGAGTTAGCGGGATCCAACAATGAGCAGTTCTTC
16	TRBD2	once	TRBV7-2	TRBJ2-7	CASSLRGSGSPDEQYF	TGTGCCAGCAGCTTAAGGGGGAGCGGGAGCCCGGACGAGCAGTACTTC
13	NA	NA	TRBV28	TRBJ1-1	CASTREPFAEAFF	TGTGCCAGCACCAGGGAGCCCTTCGCTGAAGCTTTCTTT
15	NA	NA	TRBV13	TRBJ1-4	CASSLMGAPNEKLFF	TGTGCCAGCAGCTTAATGGGTGCGCCTAATGAAAAACTGTTTTTT
13	TRBD1	NA	TRBV25-1	TRBJ1-2	CASSGTGNYGYTF	TGTGCCAGCAGTGGGACAGGGAACTATGGCTACACCTTC
16	NA	NA	TRBV15	TRBJ1-5	CATSPFRDTLNQPQHF	TGTGCCACCAGCCCTTTCCGGGACACTCTCAATCAGCCCCAGCATTTT
17	TRBD1	NA	TRBV18	TRBJ1-5	CASSPGQGVYSNQPQHF	TGTGCCAGCTCACCGGGACAGGGGGTGTATAGCAATCAGCCCCAGCATTTT
13	NA	NA	TRBV6-6	TRBJ1-1	CASSSTRGTEAFF	TGTGCCAGCAGCTCTACACGGGGCACTGAAGCTTTCTTT
13	NA	NA	TRBV14	TRBJ2-1	CASSPDTGNEQFF	TGTGCCAGCAGCCCCGACACCGGCAATGAGCAGTTCTTC
15	TRBD1	NA	TRBV6-5	TRBJ2-2	CASTQGAAGTGELFF	TGTGCCAGCACACAGGGGGCTGCGGGTACCGGGGAGCTGTTTTTT
16	NA	NA	TRBV27	TRBJ2-3	CASNPSSPLGLYTQYF	TGTGCCAGCAATCCGTCCAGTCCCCTTGGACTTTATACGCAGTATTTT
14	NA	once	TRBV15	TRBJ2-5	CATSRVGRQETQYF	TGTGCCACCAGCAGAGTGGGCAGGCAAGAGACCCAGTACTTC
15	TRBD1	NA	TRBV10-3	TRBJ1-5	CAISGSMQGDQPQHF	TGTGCCATCAGTGGCTCAATGCAGGGGGATCAGCCCCAGCATTTT
13	NA	few	TRBV11-2	TRBJ2-7	CASSLLAGYEQYF	TGTGCCAGCAGCTTGTTGGCAGGGTACGAGCAGTACTTC
16	TRBD1	NA	TRBV10-3	TRBJ1-2	CAILEPGQARGSGYTF	TGTGCCATCTTAGAACCGGGACAGGCCAGGGGTAGTGGCTACACCTTC
14	NA	NA	TRBV18	TRBJ2-5	CASSPLGGLETQYF	TGTGCCAGCTCACCCCTGGGGGGTTTGGAGACCCAGTACTTC
14	NA	NA	TRBV4-1	TRBJ2-7	CASSQNRGSYEQYF	TGCGCCAGCAGCCAAAATCGAGGTTCCTACGAGCAGTACTTC
16	NA	NA	TRBV4-1	TRBJ2-1	CASSQEPGGPGNEQFF	TGCGCCAGCAGCCAAGAACCTGGAGGGCCCGGGAATGAGCAGTTCTTC
14	NA	NA	TRBV19	TRBJ1-1	CASSEAGAGTEAFF	TGTGCCAGTAGTGAGGCAGGGGCGGGTACTGAAGCTTTCTTT
14	NA	NA	TRBV7-2	TRBJ2-7	CASSLSRTVREQYF	TGTGCCAGCAGTCTAAGCCGGACGGTGCGAGAGCAGTACTTC
13	TRBD2	NA	TRBV27	TRBJ2-5	CASGLGRDETQYF	TGTGCCAGCGGCCTCGGGAGGGACGAGACCCAGTACTTC
12	NA	NA	TRBV5-1	TRBJ2-2	CASSTAAGEPFF	TGCGCCAGCAGCACTGCCGCCGGGGAGCCGTTTTTT
14	NA	NA	TRBV5-6	TRBJ1-1	CASSFRSVNTEAFF	TGTGCCAGCAGCTTTCGGAGCGTCAACACTGAAGCTTTCTTT
14	NA	NA	TRBV9	TRBJ2-3	CASSVYASTDTQYF	TGTGCCAGCAGCGTATATGCGAGCACAGATACGCAGTATTTT
15	NA	NA	TRBV7-6	TRBJ2-1	CASSLVVRGYNEQFF	TGTGCCAGCAGCTTAGTGGTGCGGGGATACAATGAGCAGTTCTTC